A selection of T cell receptor beta chains follows, all from one sample in a study of T cell responses to AZD1222 COVID-19 vaccine. The method was immunoSEQ multiplex PCR; TCRdb's version includes in-frame clones alone and lacks a portion of them. Of about 100,000 clones detected, about 93% appear once; the ten largest clones hold 1.5% to 2%. The source material was peripheral blood, sampled on day 0 of AZD1222 vaccination. The receptors here all came from an adult in good health. Both conserved end residues are part of each CDR3. A D gene is named only where the DNA matches it firmly. Clone size is given for some rows only: seen once, a few or many times, or a class if the clone is expanded.

-	TRBD1	TRBV29-1	TRBJ1-1	TGCAGCGTCTCCGGGACAGCGAACACTGAAGCTTTCTTT	CSVSGTANTEAFF
-	-	TRBV10-3	TRBJ2-3	TGTGCCGTACCGGGGGACCCTAGCACAGATACGCAGTATTTT	CAVPGDPSTDTQYF
-	-	TRBV29-1	TRBJ1-1	TGCAGCGTTTGCGCAGGAGGCACTGAAGCTTTCTTT	CSVCAGGTEAFF
-	-	TRBV5-1	TRBJ1-4	TGCGCCAGCAGCTTGGCAGGGCGCGATGAAAAACTGTTTTTT	CASSLAGRDEKLFF
few	-	TRBV11-2	TRBJ2-3	TGTGCCAGCAGCCACAGTGCTGGCACAGATACGCAGTATTTT	CASSHSAGTDTQYF
-	-	TRBV27	TRBJ1-1	TGTGCCAGCAGTCCCCAGGGAGTTGAAGCTTTCTTT	CASSPQGVEAFF
-	TRBD1	TRBV19	TRBJ2-3	TGTGCCAGTAGGACTCAGGGGGCTGGCACAGATACGCAGTATTTT	CASRTQGAGTDTQYF
-	-	TRBV19	TRBJ2-3	TGTGCCAGTAGTATATTGAGCGGTAGCACAGATACGCAGTATTTT	CASSILSGSTDTQYF
-	-	TRBV28	TRBJ1-6	TGTGCCAGCAGTGTTCGACGGATTCGGGATTCACCCCTCCACTTT	CASSVRRIRDSPLHF
-	-	TRBV7-9	TRBJ1-2	TGTGCCAGCAGCTCCGGGACCTATGGCTACACCTTC	CASSSGTYGYTF
-	-	TRBV28	TRBJ2-4	TGTGCCAGCAGTTTAGGACAGCAAGCTGACATTCAGTACTTC	CASSLGQQADIQYF
once	-	TRBV27	TRBJ2-1	TGTGCCAGCAGTGAGGACCCCCGAGGCCACAATGAGCAGTTCTTC	CASSEDPRGHNEQFF
once	-	TRBV2	TRBJ2-4	TGTGCCAGCGGTGACCCCGGAGGCCCCCAAAACATTCAGTACTTC	CASGDPGGPQNIQYF
few	-	TRBV19	TRBJ1-2	TGTGCCAGTAGTATAGGGCCAGATGCAAGTGGCTACACCTTC	CASSIGPDASGYTF
-	TRBD1	TRBV7-9	TRBJ2-5	TGTGCCAGCAGTAGGGACACAGACAGGGTGGAGACCCAGTACTTC	CASSRDTDRVETQYF
-	TRBD2	TRBV9	TRBJ2-2	TGTGCCAGCAGCGTAACCCCCACTAGCGGGAGAAATACCGGGGAGCTGTTTTTT	CASSVTPTSGRNTGELFF
-	-	TRBV7-2	TRBJ1-5	TGTGCCAGCAGCGAAAGCCCCGGTAGCAATCAGCCCCAGCATTTT	CASSESPGSNQPQHF
-	TRBD1	TRBV27	TRBJ1-2	TGTGCCAGCAGTTCCGCTGACAGGGCTAACTATGGCTACACCTTC	CASSSADRANYGYTF
-	-	TRBV11-2	TRBJ2-1	TGTGCCAGCAGCTTAGCGGCGGGTAACTCCTACAATGAGCAGTTCTTC	CASSLAAGNSYNEQFF
-	TRBD2	TRBV7-2	TRBJ2-7	TGTGCCAGCAGCTTAGTCTCTAGCGGGAGTATCGAGCAGTACTTC	CASSLVSSGSIEQYF
once	-	TRBV21-1	TRBJ1-6	TGTGCCAGCAGCAAAGTGGTCGGGACAAGGCTCTACTCTAGCTCCTATAATTCACCCCTCCTCCACTTT	CASSKVVGTRLYSSSYNSPLLHF
-	-	TRBV10-3	TRBJ1-2	TGTGCCATCAGTGAGTCTCAGGCCTCCTATGGCTACACCTTC	CAISESQASYGYTF
-	-	TRBV6-5	TRBJ2-3	TGTGCCAGCAGCCCCGTTAAGGGCGCAGATACGCAGTATTTT	CASSPVKGADTQYF
-	TRBD1	TRBV18	TRBJ1-1	TGTGCCAGCTCACCAAGGATCGGTCCCATGACAGGGGAGAACACTGAAGCTTTCTTT	CASSPRIGPMTGENTEAFF
-	-	TRBV5-1	TRBJ1-4	TGCGCCAGCAGCTTGAGAGAGAATGAAAAACTGTTTTTT	CASSLRENEKLFF
once	TRBD2	TRBV23-1	TRBJ2-2	TGCGCCAGCACCCTTCCGGGAGGGGGGGCGGGCGGGGAGCTGTTTTTT	CASTLPGGGAGGELFF
-	-	TRBV5-1	TRBJ1-5	TGCGCCAGCAGCTTAGTCCCAGGCCAGCCCCAGCATTTT	CASSLVPGQPQHF
once	-	TRBV3-1/TRBV3-2	TRBJ2-2	TGTGCCAGCAGCCAAACCGTCGGGGGGCCCAACACCGGGGAGCTGTTTTTT	CASSQTVGGPNTGELFF
-	-	TRBV7-9	TRBJ2-2	TGTGCCAGCAGCTTAGCTCCAGTGGAGCTGTTTTTT	CASSLAPVELFF
-	-	TRBV27	TRBJ2-6	TGTGCCAGCAGTTTTCTGGACAGCGACTCTGGGGCCAACGTCCTGACTTTC	CASSFLDSDSGANVLTF
-	-	TRBV19	TRBJ1-3	TGTGCCAGTACTTTGAGTGCCAACTCTGGAAACACCATATATTTT	CASTLSANSGNTIYF
-	-	TRBV28	TRBJ2-3	TGTGCCGTCCTAGGTTTTAGGTTATCGGGCACAGATACGCAGTATTTT	CAVLGFRLSGTDTQYF
-	-	TRBV19	TRBJ1-6	TGTGCCAGTAGTGACCGATTTTCACCCCTCCACTTT	CASSDRFSPLHF
-	-	TRBV6-5	TRBJ1-6	TGTGCCAGCAGTTCACGGAAAAATTCACCCCTCCACTTT	CASSSRKNSPLHF
-	-	TRBV6-6	TRBJ1-1	TGTGCCAGCAGCTTCGACAACTTGGAAGCTTTCTTT	CASSFDNLEAFF
-	TRBD2	TRBV9	TRBJ2-5	TGTGCCAGCAGCGTCAAAGCGGGAGGGTTTCAAGAGACCCAGTACTTC	CASSVKAGGFQETQYF
-	-	TRBV7-9	TRBJ2-5	TGTGCCAGCAGCTTTGAAGATCGGACCCAGTACTTC	CASSFEDRTQYF
-	-	TRBV20-1	TRBJ2-5	TGCAGTCCCAGGCTATCGGAGACCCAGTACTTC	CSPRLSETQYF
-	-	TRBV28	TRBJ1-2	TGTGCCAGCAGCACACAGGGAGGTATAAACTATGGCTACACCTTC	CASSTQGGINYGYTF
-	-	TRBV9	TRBJ2-7	TGTGCCAGCAGCGTAGTCGGACTGGCGGGCGACGAGCAGTACTTC	CASSVVGLAGDEQYF
-	-	TRBV15	TRBJ1-1	TGTGCCACAGAGGCAGGGAGAATGAACCCTGAAGCTTTCTTT	CATEAGRMNPEAFF
-	TRBD1	TRBV14	TRBJ1-3	TGTGCCAGCAGCCACCCCCCCCCAGGGGGGGAAATCGGAAACACCATATATTTT	CASSHPPPGGEIGNTIYF
-	TRBD2	TRBV10-1	TRBJ2-5	TGCGCCAGCATGAGCGGGATTCGGTGGGTTGGGGCAGCCAAAGAGACCCAGTACTTC	CASMSGIRWVGAAKETQYF
-	-	TRBV6-4	TRBJ2-2	TGTGCCAGCAGTGAAGGGGGTACCGGGGAGCTGTTTTTT	CASSEGGTGELFF
-	-	TRBV6-5	TRBJ1-1	TGTGCCAGCAGTTCACTCGACTTCGGGGCGAACACTGAAGCTTTCTTT	CASSSLDFGANTEAFF
once	TRBD1	TRBV11-2	TRBJ1-3	TGTGCCAGCAGCCGGACAGGTCGTGAGGGCACCATATATTTT	CASSRTGREGTIYF
-	TRBD1	TRBV2	TRBJ2-5	TGTGCCAGCAGCCTTTTGACAGGGGCCCAAGAGACCCAGTACTTC	CASSLLTGAQETQYF
-	-	TRBV20-1	TRBJ2-7	TGCAGTGCCTCAGTTAACTACGAGCAGTACTTC	CSASVNYEQYF
-	TRBD1	TRBV14	TRBJ2-7	TGTGCCAGCAGCCTGGGACAGGGCGCCTACGAGCAGTACTTC	CASSLGQGAYEQYF
-	TRBD1	TRBV7-3	TRBJ1-2	TGTGCCAGCAGCTTAAGTCCACAGGGGAGGGATGGCTACACCTTC	CASSLSPQGRDGYTF